Listed here is a single T cell receptor beta chain. This clonotype turned up a few times. The target of this receptor is not known. Within one base of it there is no much larger clone, and no base qualities were kept. The sample's time point label, in plain terms: patch test 1, 2 weeks after DPC sensitization. Per the publication, the treatment or condition label means: therapeutic diphenylcyclopropenone sensitization with weekly scalp DPC. At each patch-test visit, blood was drawn before the patch test was applied. Eligible patients were aged 18 to 70, diagnosed with alopecia, deemed suitable for DPC therapy, and excluded if pregnant. Total RNA was isolated from unfractionated whole blood collected in Tempus Blood RNA tubes. This sample is part of a study of human T cells and chemical hapten exposure (dated by TCRdb to 2020 to 2023). Regarding the research as a whole: For sensitization, 2% DPC in acetone was applied to an approximately 2 cm by approximately 2 cm area of upper inner arm skin. Weekly therapeutic DPC doses were additionally applied to the scalp of patients throughout the roughly 23-week study period. The mostly female patient cohort included alopecia areata with under or over 50% scalp involvement, alopecia totalis and alopecia universalis. Libraries were pooled for sequencing, and per-sample TCR yields varied mainly because of small differences in library volumes within the pool. Patch testing was done on the upper back using Finn chambers containing 0.01% DPC, and results were scored after 6 days according to International Contact Dermatitis Research Group standards. Blood for TCR sequencing was provided by twenty-nine alopecia patients at one to four time points (pre-sensitization, 2, 6 and 24 weeks). Peripheral blood TCR repertoire changes were tracked in vivo in alopecia patients during primary and secondary sensitization to the hapten diphenylcyclopropenone (DPC). Blood was sampled from patients pre-sensitization (week 0) and at 2, 6 and about 24 weeks after DPC sensitization.

CDR3 length: 12 amino acids, cysteine to phenylalanine. Only the CDR3 part of the read is kept: 36 bases, read in frame from the first base. Deletion took 0 bases off V and 4 bases off J, with a span of 4 bases between the germline ends. Looking up the germline V gene yields CDR1 SGDLS and CDR2 YYNGEE. Receptor libraries were prepared by RACE. Sequencer: NextSeq 500. During library preparation, unique molecular identifiers were attached to individual cDNA molecules so that TCRs could be counted in a quantitative, reproducible way. Both TCR alpha and TCR beta chains were sequenced from each blood RNA sample. The original methods were these. Samples had a median of roughly 100,000 TCRs, with a range from roughly 20,000 to 700,000. The Decombinator software suite was used to annotate V, J and CDR3 in the TCR reads. For PS versus PT1 abundance plots, all samples were subsampled to the same number of TCRs (28,000). Expanded TCRs were defined as absent before sensitization and observed at least eight times at the 2-week time point. The raw public data were reprocessed by TCRdb itself: fastp quality trimming at Q25, MiXCR clonotype calling, in-frame beta chains only. Each entry merges the rows of one CDR3 protein and shows their most common DNA and genes. Clone size and V and J calls follow TCRdb, not the original study. Across this sample there are approximately 100,000 distinct CDR3 sequences, with 11% seen only once. The top ten clones comprise roughly 3.2% of the sample.

Points the paper makes about the study in general: Expanded TCRs formed significantly more large CDR3 similarity clusters than pre-sensitization or healthy control sets, consistent with antigen-driven responses. Because every patient had alopecia, a presumed autoimmune disease, the patients' immune response might differ from that of healthy individuals. DPC sensitization did not change the number of TCRs with a frequency above 1 in 1000, and there was no evidence of changes in global repertoire structure. Patch test score was positively correlated with the number of PT1 expanded TCRs, with significance at thresholds 8, 16 and 32 but not at 4. After repeated subsampling, changes were observed in the strength of the expansion versus patch-test correlation and in the threshold at which the correlation became significant.

Sample: whole blood, taken in connection with sensitization to the hapten diphenylcyclopropenone (DPC). The chain was built from TRBV9 and TRBJ2-5; no D gene call is confident. The receptor comes from a woman aged 35 to 49 with alopecia areata. Some clones in this sample may be carry-over from other donors' samples. The CDR3 corresponds to CASSVGGETQYF. The sequence in DNA is TGTGCCAGCAGCGTAGGCGGAGAGACCCAGTACTTC.